This T cell receptor beta chain was retrieved from a study of OX40 agonist ivuxolimab in advanced cancers. Overall study: Every 2 weeks, patients got intravenous ivuxolimab at one of six dose levels (0.01-10 mg/kg). Previous treatment with anti-PD-1, anti-PD-L1 or anti-CTLA-4 therapy was allowed; 40% had received some. Regarding the study as a whole: Those patients achieving a partial response at 0.1-3.0 mg/kg showed among the lowest clonal expansion.

The V end lost 2 bases, the J end lost 5 bases, and 7 bases lay between the germline ends. Looked up from germline, CDR1 is SGHKS and CDR2 is YYEKEE (reference sequence). The CDR3 consists of 13 residues. Using immunoSEQ multiplex PCR, the repertoire was profiled, and TCRdb retains in-frame clones only, with some absent. This sample yields tens of thousands of clones, of which 84% are seen a single time; 0.55% to 0.65% belongs to the top ten. This clone occurred a few times. Its antigen is as yet unknown. This TCR derives from an adult with an advanced solid tumor such as melanoma, head and neck, liver or kidney cancer. The chain carries TRBV5-5 and TRBJ1-4, with D unclear. Sample: CD4+ or CD8+ T cells sorted from blood, taken in a trial of the OX40 agonist ivuxolimab. The DNA of the CDR3 is TGTGCCAGCAGCTTACTCGTCAATGAAAAACTGTTTTTT. Translation: CASSLLVNEKLFF.